The 20 T cell receptor beta chains given below trace back to one sample, sequenced in a study of control samples from healthy donors and cancer patients. Only in-frame clones appear in the TCRdb table, and some are missing; sequencing was by immunoSEQ multiplex PCR. The repertoire consists of 93,000 or so clones, with 75% to 90% occurring once and the leading ten covering 15% to 20%. The specimen was PBMCs. The receptor set was obtained from a man aged 55 to 70 with lung cancer.

V is TRBV4-2 and J is TRBJ2-5; no clear D. V dropped 0 bases and J dropped 2 bases, with 7 bases sitting between them. In germline, CDR1 is LGHNA, CDR2 YNFKEQ. The CDR3 contains 14 residues. Written as DNA, the CDR3 is TGTGCCAGCAGCCAAGAGGTCCTACAAGAGACCCAGTACTTC. This gives the protein CASSQEVLQETQYF.

The chain joins TRBV6-6 to TRBJ1-3, with D unresolved. From germline, CDR1 is MNHNY and CDR2 SVGAGI (reference sequence). V was cut by 4 bases and J by 0 bases, with 10 bases left in between. The CDR3 spans 15 residues. For the CDR3, the DNA is TGTGCCAGCAGTTCCCAAAGGTACTCTGGAAACACCATATATTTT. This encodes CASSSQRYSGNTIYF.

V and J are TRBV6-1 and TRBJ2-7; no clear D. Germline lookup yields CDR1 MNHNS and CDR2 SASEGT. V was clipped by 1 base and J by 2 bases, with 12 bases between them. The CDR3 is made up of 15 amino acids. CDR3 in DNA: TGTGCCAGCAGTGAAGTAAGGGCCGGAGCCTACGAGCAGTACTTC. Protein sequence: CASSEVRAGAYEQYF.

The chain uses TRBV7-9 and TRBJ1-1; 11 bases line up with TRBD1. The CDR3 has 15 amino acids. Germline V gene sequence: CDR1 SEHNR, CDR2 FQNEAQ (reference sequence). J gave up 5 bases and V 5 bases, and 7 bases lay outside the gene matches. The CDR3 loop is CASSRGQGAYTEAFF. The DNA for the CDR3 is TGTGCCAGCAGCCGTGGACAGGGGGCTTATACTGAAGCTTTCTTT.

This clone has only a few counts. CDR3 sequence: CASSGEGQHNEKLFF. The CDR3 DNA follows: TGTGCCAGCAGCGGGGAGGGACAGCATAATGAAAAACTGTTTTTT. This chain uses TRBV2 with TRBJ1-4; 7 bases fit TRBD1. V dropped 6 bases and J dropped 4; count of bases not matched to a gene: 8. The CDR3 totals 15 residues. Germline V gives CDR1 SNHLY, CDR2 FYNNEI.

The rearrangement joins TRBV24-1 to TRBJ2-7; maybe TRBD1 (6 bases). CDR3 length: 17 amino acids. V was shortened by 4 bases and J by 3 bases, with 21 bases between the two germline ends. Germline V lookup: CDR1 KGHDR, CDR2 SFDVKD. Here the CDR3 reads CATSDQEGDRCNYEQYV. The CDR3 nucleotides read TGTGCCACCAGTGACCAAGAGGGGGACCGCTGTAACTACGAGCAGTACGTC.

The CDR3 bases are TGTGCCAGCAGCAGAGCGACACAGTGGGGTACGCAGTATTTT. This translates into CASSRATQWGTQYF. This chain links TRBV5-8 with TRBJ2-3; unclear D gene. The CDR3 has 14 residues. The germline V and J ends were trimmed by 4 bases and 8 bases, with 17 bases remaining between them. CDR1 is SGHTS and CDR2 is YDEGEE in the germline V gene.

The chain links TRBV10-3 to TRBJ1-2; 7 bases fit TRBD1. V shed 4 bases, J shed 3 bases, and the junction held 2 bases outside the gene matches. This CDR3 contains 13 residues. Germline V lookup: CDR1 ENHRY, CDR2 SYGVKD. The chain's CDR3 is CAISGTGDYGYTF. As DNA, the CDR3 is TGTGCCATCAGTGGGACAGGAGACTATGGCTACACCTTC.

The chain couples TRBV6-5 to TRBJ2-5; D is unresolved. Looked up from germline, CDR1 is MNHEY and CDR2 is SVGAGI. V gave up 2 bases and J gave up 4 bases, with 14 bases separating them. This CDR3 contains 15 residues. The CDR3 sequence is CASSYGLATGETQYF. The CDR3, as DNA: TGTGCCAGCAGTTACGGTCTCGCCACGGGAGAGACCCAGTACTTC.

This chain joins TRBV14 and TRBJ2-3; no clear D gene. This CDR3 is 16 amino acids long. Trimming took off 0 bases at V and 0 bases at J, with 10 bases between the two ends. Germline loops: CDR1 SGHDN, CDR2 FVKESK. CDR3 region: CASSQDLSASTDTQYF. The CDR3, as DNA: TGTGCCAGCAGCCAAGATTTGTCAGCAAGCACAGATACGCAGTATTTT. The complete variable domain, with remaining parts taken from reference TRBV14 and TRBJ2-3, reads EAGVTQFPSHSVIEKGQTVTLRCDPISGHDNLYWYRRVMGKEIKFLLHFVKESKQDESGMPNNRFLAERTGGTYSTLKVQPAELEDSGVYFCASSQDLSASTDTQYFGPGTRLTVL.

The CDR3 sequence is CASSVRPVPPGQSTDTQYF. CDR3 in DNA: TGTGCCAGCAGCGTGCGGCCTGTACCCCCTGGACAGAGCACAGATACGCAGTATTTT. The V gene is TRBV9, the J gene TRBJ2-3; D possibly corresponds to TRBD1 (6 bases). This CDR3 is built from 19 residues. The V end lost 2 bases, the J end lost 0 bases, and 22 bases lay between the germline ends. Germline assignment: CDR1 SGDLS and CDR2 YYNGEE.

The chain employs TRBV27 and TRBJ1-5; tentatively, D is TRBD1 (5 bases). Germline CDR1 MNHEY, CDR2 SMNVEV (reference sequence). This CDR3 has 16 amino acids. Trimming pared 5 bases from V and 0 bases from J, leaving 14 bases between. CDR3 DNA: TGTGCCAGCAGTCCCCGGGGGGGGTATAGCAATCAGCCCCAGCATTTT. Protein product: CASSPRGGYSNQPQHF.

The chain employs TRBV14 and TRBJ2-5; D gene ambiguous. The V end was cut by 1 base, the J end by 2 bases, with 11 bases between. Germline V gene data show CDR1 as SGHDN and CDR2 as FVKESK. The CDR3 has 15 residues. The CDR3 loop is CASSQGRRYQETQYF. The CDR3 coding sequence is TGTGCCAGCAGCCAAGGACGGCGGTATCAAGAGACCCAGTACTTC.

The chain combines TRBV12-5 with TRBJ2-7; possible D gene TRBD1, 6 bases. The germline V gene encodes CDR1 LGHNT and CDR2 FRNRAP. V lost 1 base and J 12 bases, leaving 13 bases between the germline ends. CDR3 length: 12 amino acids. CDR3 nucleotides: TGTGCTAGTGGTTTGGACAGGGCGACTCCGTACTTC. This sequence encodes CASGLDRATPYF.

The V gene is TRBV2, the J gene TRBJ2-1, with D tentatively TRBD1 (6 bases). The CDR3 has 14 amino acids. Between the trimmed V and J ends, which lost 6 bases and 0 bases, there was a span of 9 bases. Per the germline V gene, CDR1 is SNHLY and CDR2 is FYNNEI. CDR3 in amino acids: CASRGGSSYNEQFF. The CDR3 DNA is TGTGCCAGCAGAGGGGGAAGCTCCTACAATGAGCAGTTCTTC.

The chain joins TRBV15 to TRBJ2-3; 9 positions match TRBD1. Germline CDR1 reads LNHNV; CDR2 reads YYDKDF (reference sequence). V gave up 2 bases and J gave up 6 bases; unmatched junction bases: 6. The CDR3 totals 15 residues. This CDR3 reads CATSRTGGDWDTQYF. CDR3 DNA: TGTGCCACCAGCAGAACAGGGGGCGATTGGGATACGCAGTATTTT.

V and J are TRBV27 and TRBJ1-5, with a possible D match to TRBD1 (5 bases). The CDR3 sequence is 15 residues long. Between the trimmed V and J ends, which lost 3 bases and 7 bases, there was a span of 16 bases. Germline CDR1 reads MNHEY; CDR2 reads SMNVEV (reference sequence). The CDR3 protein is CASSFHAKGRQPQHF. The CDR3 bases are TGTGCCAGCAGTTTTCACGCCAAGGGGAGGCAGCCCCAGCATTTT.

This chain joins TRBV10-2 and TRBJ2-7; no definite D call. The CDR3 is 13 residues long. Germline values: CDR1 WSHSY, CDR2 SAAADI. V was clipped by 2 bases and J by 6 bases, with 11 bases between them. CDR3 coding DNA: TGCGCCAGCAGTGAGCCCCCCAGTCGCGAGCAGTACGTC. Protein product: CASSEPPSREQYV.

The chain carries TRBV14 and TRBJ1-6; TRBD1 aligns across 7 bases. This CDR3 is 15 amino acids long. After removal of 3 bases from V and 6 bases from J, the junction contained 5 bases not matched to a gene. Germline V lookup: CDR1 SGHDN, CDR2 FVKESK. CDR3 DNA sequence: TGTGCCAGCAGCCAGTTGACAGGGAGTAATTCACCCCTCCACTTT. Its protein product is CASSQLTGSNSPLHF.

V usage is TRBV2 and J usage is TRBJ1-5; 7 bases align to TRBD1. Germline CDR1 and CDR2: SNHLY and FYNNEI. The length of the CDR3 is 15 residues. V shed 7 bases and J 1 base; nucleotides not matched to a gene: 7. CDR3 region: CASKRQGVSNQPQHF. The CDR3 DNA sequence: TGTGCCAGCAAGCGGCAGGGGGTAAGCAATCAGCCCCAGCATTTT.